The source of this TCR beta chain is a study of graft-versus-host responses after intestinal transplantation (dated by TCRdb to the early 2020s). About the investigation overall: The transplants that recipients got were multivisceral, liver-intestinal, or isolated intestinal. Every recipient was given anti-thymocyte globulin induction, followed by approximately 3 years of maintenance tacrolimus and steroids. After intestinal transplantation, graft-versus-host and host-versus-graft alloreactive T cell clones in the graft, circulation and bone marrow were tracked using bulk TCR-beta CDR3 sequencing. To identify alloreactive clones, pre-transplant mixed lymphocyte reaction products were sequenced and compared with unstimulated pre-transplant donor and recipient T cells. The cohort enrolled about two dozen intestinal transplant recipients including one retransplant, and a few patients lacking pretransplant specimens were excluded. A peak of at least 4% donor T cells among recipient peripheral blood mononuclear cells was the definition used for donor T cell macrochimerism. Instead of going to the commercial service, samples from a few later patients were sequenced in-house on an Illumina MiSeq and processed with MiXCR.

Comment on this clone: The antigen this receptor binds is unknown. Base qualities are not at hand, and no much larger clone is one base apart.

Results the study describes overall, beyond this receptor: In patients with donor T cell macrochimerism, the allografts had high GvH to HvG T cell clonal ratios. GvH clones were detected in recipient bone marrow, and some of these GvH clones were observed earlier in ileal mucosa or blood, consistent with an intestinal mucosal origin. Conclusions were limited by the relatively low number and heterogeneity of intestinal transplant patients. Early after transplant, peak levels of circulating GvH clones were found to be associated with declines in HvG clones.

After transplant, bone marrow was aspirated from the posterior iliac crest or from another site chosen by the physician. The library relied on the immunoSEQ multiplex PCR assay. Adaptive Biotechnologies carried out high-throughput TCR-beta CDR3 sequencing of genomic DNA for most patients. The paper's data handling went like this. Adaptive's ImmunoSEQ software supplied the TCR sequencing data for 15 to 20 patients, while MiXCR and VDJtools were used to process a few other patients. Because the origin of CDR3 nucleotide sequences shared between donor and recipient could not be assigned, those sequences were removed. Alloreactive clones required at least 2-fold expansion over unstimulated cells and minimum CFSE-low frequency of 0.002% (template counts) or 0.001% (read counts). Clones were considered mappable if detected in sequenced pre-transplant spleen, lymph node, or MLR CFSE-low populations of the donor or recipient. The cumulative frequency of alloreactive clones was calculated as a percentage of all sequences, weighted by copy number. TCRdb took this table from immuneACCESS and kept in-frame rearrangements with V and J called. Such tables lack part of the clones; where checked against another copy, unresolved V genes explain under half of the gap, and the rest is unexplained. That table gives V, J and clone size, and the DNA gave D and trimming. The sample profile shows approximately 70,000 clones; just under 95% of them were found once. Approximately 6.3% of the sample is taken by the ten largest.

This sequence was found in a human patient who received an intestinal transplant, so some T cells may come from the graft donor. Sequencing was performed on bone marrow, taken 700 to 750 days after intestinal transplantation.

The CDR3 in this case is CASSIGANEQYF. The sequence in DNA is TGTGCCAGTAGTATTGGGGCCAACGAGCAGTACTTC. The chain couples TRBV19 to TRBJ2-7; TRBD1 is a weak D gene call, 5 bases matching. CDR1 and CDR2 are read off the germline V gene (reference sequence) as LNHDA and SQIVND. V sheds 3 bases and J sheds 5 bases, leaving 8 bases between their ends. The CDR3 contains 12 residues, cysteine and phenylalanine counted. The entry retains the CDR3 DNA only, 36 bases that are in frame from base 1.